These 24 T cell receptor beta chains were all obtained from the same sample, sequenced in a study of T cell changes during pregnancy in multiple sclerosis (dated by TCRdb to the late 2010s). To prepare the library, the immunoSEQ multiplex PCR assay was applied. TCRdb took this table from immuneACCESS and kept in-frame rearrangements with V and J called. Such tables lack part of the clones; where checked against another copy, unresolved V genes explain under half of the gap, and the rest is unexplained. The sample yields approximately 40,000 clones; more than 85% were counted once. 9.5% to 13% of the sample lies in the top ten. This specimen was CD8+ T cells from peripheral blood mononuclear cells, taken after pregnancy. The receptor source for this set is a female donor with multiple sclerosis, enrolled in a pregnancy study.

The rearrangement links TRBV9 to TRBJ2-2; 9 nucleotides agree with TRBD2. The CDR3 is 15 amino acids. J was trimmed by 9 bases and V by 4 bases; bases with no gene match: 10. The germline V gene encodes CDR1 SGDLS and CDR2 YYNGEE. The CDR3 spells CASSSLSSGNRELFF. The CDR3 DNA reads as TGTGCCAGCAGCTCCCTGTCTAGCGGGAACCGGGAGCTGTTTTTT.

This sequence joins TRBV4-1 and TRBJ2-1, with TRBD1 as a possible D gene (6 bases). Deletions cut 2 bases from V and 8 bases from J, with 13 bases between. The germline V gene has CDR1 MGHRA and CDR2 YSYEKL. This CDR3 is 14 amino acids long. CDR3 bases: TGCGCCAGCAGCCAAATTGGCAGGGGCCATGAGCAGTTCTTC. It specifies CASSQIGRGHEQFF.

A single count supports this clone. The chain carries TRBV27 and TRBJ2-7; 9 bases are a match to TRBD2. V was clipped by 2 bases and J by 7 bases; unmatched bases: 18. Germline V gene lookup returns CDR1 MNHEY and CDR2 SMNVEV (reference sequence). This CDR3 contains 18 residues. The CDR3 loop reads CASSLTAYGREGRWEQYF. The CDR3 DNA reads TGTGCCAGCAGTTTAACCGCCTATGGGCGGGAGGGCCGATGGGAGCAGTACTTC.

This clone has only one observation. The rearrangement uses TRBV5-5 and TRBJ1-5, with TRBD1 identical over 7 bases. V trimming: 0 bases; J trimming: 13 bases; junction bases outside the gene matches: 10. Germline V gives CDR1 SGHKS, CDR2 YYEKEE (reference sequence). CDR3 length: 14 amino acids. Here the CDR3 reads CASSLGDSLLQQHF. The CDR3 bases are TGTGCCAGCAGCTTGGGGGACAGCCTCTTACAGCAGCATTTT.

The chain carries TRBV15 and TRBJ2-2; D may be TRBD1 (6 bases). V shed 6 bases and J shed 5 bases, with 16 bases lying between them. Germline assignment: CDR1 LNHNV and CDR2 YYDKDF (reference sequence). This CDR3 is built from 15 residues. As DNA, the CDR3 is TGTGCCACCAGTCGTCCAGGGGAGTGGACCGGGGAGCTGTTTTTT. Translating gives CATSRPGEWTGELFF.

Details on this clone: Within the sample, other DNA sequences also encode this same CDR3. The chain couples TRBV28 to TRBJ2-2; possibly TRBD1 for D (5 bases). Germline CDR1 reads MDHEN; CDR2 reads SYDVKM. V dropped 5 bases and J dropped 2 bases, with 9 bases sitting between them. This CDR3 has 14 amino acids. The CDR3 DNA sequence: TGTGCCAGCAGTCTCGGACATAACACCGGGGAGCTGTTTTTT. Amino acids: CASSLGHNTGELFF.

The chain is built from TRBV7-9 and TRBJ2-3, with 9 nucleotides matching TRBD2. Unmatched junction bases numbered 8, after V lost 3 bases and J lost 4 bases. The CDR3 extends over 16 amino acids. The germline CDR1 and CDR2 sequences are SEHNR and FQNEAQ (reference sequence). CDR3 in amino acids: CASSLHSGSSPDTQYF. The CDR3 nucleotides read TGTGCCAGCAGCTTGCATAGCGGGAGTAGCCCAGATACGCAGTATTTT.

This rearrangement joins TRBV6-1 to TRBJ2-7; a possible D gene is TRBD1 (5 bases). The CDR3 covers 14 residues. V lost 10 bases to trimming and J lost 2 bases, with 18 bases between them. Germline V gives CDR1 MNHNS, CDR2 SASEGT. The CDR3 region has the DNA TGTGCCACCCGCCGGACACCAGACACCTACGAGCAGTACTTC. Amino acid sequence: CATRRTPDTYEQYF.

Only one count was recorded for this clone. V gene TRBV27 combines with J gene TRBJ2-5; maybe TRBD2 (6 bases). Germline V gene lookup returns CDR1 MNHEY and CDR2 SMNVEV (reference sequence). Deletions cut 5 bases from V and 6 bases from J, with 13 bases between. The CDR3 spans 13 residues. The CDR3 protein is CASSPDGGKTQYF. CDR3 nucleotide sequence: TGTGCCAGCAGTCCTGACGGGGGAAAGACCCAGTACTTC.

The CDR3 loop reads CASRGGLAAYEQYF. CDR3 DNA sequence: TGTGCCAGCAGGGGGGGACTAGCGGCCTACGAGCAGTACTTC. The rearrangement links TRBV27 to TRBJ2-7; 11 positions match TRBD2. The germline V gene encodes CDR1 MNHEY and CDR2 SMNVEV (reference sequence). The CDR3 has 14 residues. V lost 6 bases to trimming and J lost 2 bases; unmatched junction nucleotides: 3.

The rearrangement links TRBV6-6 to TRBJ2-3, with 11 positions matching TRBD2. The CDR3 totals 16 residues. V dropped 4 bases and J dropped 4; count of bases not matched to a gene: 7. Germline V gene sequence: CDR1 MNHNY, CDR2 SVGAGI (reference sequence). The CDR3 DNA reads TGTGCCAGCAGTTCACTAGCGGGAGCGGTGGCAGATACGCAGTATTTT. This gives the protein CASSSLAGAVADTQYF.

This clone has just one count. The chain recombines TRBV7-6 with TRBJ2-5, with TRBD2 matching over 10 bases. The V gene end was trimmed by 0 bases and the J gene end by 1 base; junction bases not matched to a gene: 2. This CDR3 region has 16 residues. Per germline, CDR1 SGHVS and CDR2 FNYEAQ. Here the CDR3 DNA reads TGTGCCAGCAGCTTAGCCGCTAGCGGGGGCCAAGAGACCCAGTACTTC. Its protein is CASSLAASGGQETQYF.

In this sample, this clone turned up once. This sequence joins TRBV27 and TRBJ2-2; 7 bases fit TRBD1. Germline V gene sequence: CDR1 MNHEY, CDR2 SMNVEV (reference sequence). This CDR3 contains 13 residues. Trimming at V came to 6 bases and at J to 3 bases, leaving 1 base not matched to a gene. The chain's CDR3 is CASRTGYTGELFF. The DNA for the CDR3 is TGTGCCAGCAGGACAGGGTACACCGGGGAGCTGTTTTTT.

The chain joins TRBV5-1 to TRBJ2-5; D may be TRBD1 (5 bases). The CDR3 extends over 16 amino acids. The V gene's germline CDR1 is SGHRS and CDR2 YFSETQ. The germline V and J ends were trimmed by 0 bases and 1 base, with 13 bases remaining between them. CDR3 bases: TGCGCCAGCAGCTTGGCCGGACACCTTGTCCAAGAGACCCAGTACTTC. Translated, it gives CASSLAGHLVQETQYF.

The J gene is TRBJ1-1, the V gene TRBV7-9; TRBD1 agrees at 8 bases. This CDR3 region has 12 residues. The V gene's germline CDR1 is SEHNR and CDR2 FQNEAQ (reference sequence). V lost 2 bases to trimming and J lost 8 bases; unmatched junction nucleotides: 1. The chain's CDR3 is CASSLQGAEAFF. The CDR3 DNA reads TGTGCCAGCAGCTTACAGGGGGCGGAAGCTTTCTTT.

V and J are TRBV7-8 and TRBJ1-4; D is ambiguous. V gave up 2 bases and J gave up 5 bases, with 3 bases separating them. CDR3 length: 12 amino acids. The germline V gene has CDR1 SGHVS and CDR2 FQNEAQ. In nucleotides, the CDR3 is TGTGCCAGCAGCTTACTCAATGAAAAACTGTTTTTT. It translates to CASSLLNEKLFF.

The chain recombines TRBV19 with TRBJ2-7, with TRBD2 identical over 9 bases. This CDR3 has 15 residues. CDR1 is LNHDA, CDR2 SQIVND, per germline (reference sequence). V lost 7 bases to trimming and J lost 6 bases; unmatched junction nucleotides: 13. CDR3: CASNLGGTSPGEQYF. CDR3 coding DNA: TGTGCCAGTAATCTGGGAGGGACTAGCCCGGGCGAGCAGTACTTC.

This chain links TRBV19 with TRBJ2-7; D might be TRBD2 (6 bases). The CDR3 runs 13 residues. CDR1 is LNHDA, CDR2 SQIVND, per germline (reference sequence). Trimming took 6 bases from V and 0 from J, leaving 9 bases between them. This chain's CDR3 is CASSAGNSYEQYF. CDR3 nucleotide sequence: TGTGCCAGTAGCGCGGGAAACTCCTACGAGCAGTACTTC.

This clone turned up a few times. The chain joins TRBV9 to TRBJ2-2; 9 bases map to TRBD1. J lost 3 bases, V lost 5 bases, and 8 bases had no gene match. Germline assignment: CDR1 SGDLS and CDR2 YYNGEE. This CDR3 is built from 16 residues. CDR3 DNA: TGTGCCAGCAGTGAGAGCCGGGACAGGGACACCGGGGAGCTGTTTTTT. Its protein product is CASSESRDRDTGELFF.

The chain combines TRBV7-9 with TRBJ1-1; TRBD1 might be the D (5 bases). Germline CDR1 is SEHNR and CDR2 is FQNEAQ (reference sequence). The length of the CDR3 is 13 residues. V lost 4 bases and J 5 bases, leaving 11 bases between the germline ends. In DNA form, the CDR3 reads TGTGCCAGCAGCTCGGGGGTGGTGACTGAAGCTTTCTTT. Its protein is CASSSGVVTEAFF.

This chain links TRBV30 with TRBJ2-1; D remains unclear. Germline CDR1 is GTSNPN and CDR2 is SVGIG (reference sequence). V gave up 0 bases and J gave up 8 bases, with 11 bases separating them. The length of the CDR3 is 13 residues. CDR3 amino acids: CAWSVGSSDEQFF. CDR3 sequence (DNA): TGTGCCTGGAGTGTAGGCTCGAGCGATGAGCAGTTCTTC.

The V gene is TRBV2, the J gene TRBJ2-7, with unresolved D. CDR1 is SNHLY and CDR2 is FYNNEI in the germline V gene. The V end lost 1 base, the J end lost 2 bases, and 9 bases lay between the germline ends. The CDR3 covers 14 residues. CDR3 amino acids: CASSEELLAYEQYF. CDR3 in DNA: TGTGCCAGCAGTGAAGAGTTGCTAGCCTACGAGCAGTACTTC. The whole variable domain, filled in from reference TRBV2 and TRBJ2-7, reads EPEVTQTPSHQVTQMGQEVILRCVPISNHLYFYWYRQILGQKVEFLVSFYNNEISEKSEIFDDQFSVERPDGSNFTLKIRSTKLEDSAMYFCASSEELLAYEQYFGPGTRLTVT.

The chain is built from TRBV6-1 and TRBJ1-2, with 8 bases aligning to TRBD1. The V gene end was trimmed by 4 bases and the J gene end by 8 bases; junction bases not matched to a gene: 6. The CDR3 loop spans 13 amino acids. Germline loops: CDR1 MNHNS, CDR2 SASEGT. The CDR3 DNA reads TGTGCCAGCAGTGGGGACAGGTCCAGGGGCTACACCTTC. It translates to CASSGDRSRGYTF.

The rearrangement joins TRBV29-1 to TRBJ2-1; possibly TRBD2 for D (5 bases). CDR3 length equals 14 residues. Looked up from germline, CDR1 is SQVTM and CDR2 is ANQGSEA. Deletions cut 7 bases from V and 5 bases from J, with 18 bases between. Here the CDR3 DNA reads TGCAGCGGGCTTCATGGACTGGGTGACAATGAGCAGTTCTTC. Translated: CSGLHGLGDNEQFF.